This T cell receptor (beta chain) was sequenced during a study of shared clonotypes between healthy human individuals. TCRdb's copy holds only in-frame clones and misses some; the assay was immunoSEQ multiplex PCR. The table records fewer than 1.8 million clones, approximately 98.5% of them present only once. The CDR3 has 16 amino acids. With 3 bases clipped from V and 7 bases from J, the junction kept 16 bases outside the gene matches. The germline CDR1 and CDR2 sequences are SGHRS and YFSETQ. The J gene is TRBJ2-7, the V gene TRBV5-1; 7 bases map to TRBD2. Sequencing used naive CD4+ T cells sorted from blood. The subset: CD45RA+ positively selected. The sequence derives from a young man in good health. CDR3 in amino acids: CASSSALGGGPEEQYF. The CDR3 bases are TGCGCCAGCAGCTCGGCCCTGGGGGGAGGGCCGGAAGAGCAGTACTTC.